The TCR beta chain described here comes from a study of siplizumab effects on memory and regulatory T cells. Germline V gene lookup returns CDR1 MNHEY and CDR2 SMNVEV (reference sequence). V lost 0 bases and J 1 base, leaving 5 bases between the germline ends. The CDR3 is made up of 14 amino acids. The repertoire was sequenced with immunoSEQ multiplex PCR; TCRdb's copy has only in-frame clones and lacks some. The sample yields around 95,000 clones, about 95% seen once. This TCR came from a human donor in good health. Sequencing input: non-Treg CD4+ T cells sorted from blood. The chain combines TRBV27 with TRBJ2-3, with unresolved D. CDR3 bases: TGTGCCAGCAGTTTATCGGCCCGCACAGATACGCAGTATTTT. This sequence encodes CASSLSARTDTQYF.